The sequence of this TCR beta chain was determined in a study of blood T cell repertoires in COVID-19. Study information: From T cells, B-cell-depleted T cells, or PBMCs came the material, which was cDNA or gDNA.

Per the original data handling: Reference gene primers were amplified, and this amplification served to estimate nucleated cell counts. Clones were read by immunoSEQ multiplex PCR, and TCRdb kept only the in-frame ones, dropping some. V, J and clone size were drawn from that table, and D and trimming were deduced from the DNA. Among 200,000 to 250,000 clones listed, around 88% were seen once. V lost 0 bases, J lost 2 bases, and 4 bases stayed unmatched. The length of the CDR3 is 15 residues. Per germline, CDR1 SGHTA and CDR2 FQGTGA. The chain recombines TRBV7-3 with TRBJ2-7; 7 positions agree with TRBD2. The sequence was collected from a man younger than 30 with active or convalescent COVID-19. Material for sequencing was peripheral blood. The CDR3 spells CASSLTGGGAYEQYF. CDR3 DNA sequence: TGTGCCAGCAGCTTAACGGGCGGGGGAGCCTACGAGCAGTACTTC.